This T cell receptor (beta chain) is drawn from a study of cytomegalovirus exposure and HLA in healthy donors. Study details: Inside one of the first data releases sat some 85 million unique TCRs taken from HLA-typed donors. General study results and limits: Productive rates of about 90% or about 30% were seen for most TCR beta V segments in an earlier analysis. A missense DCLRE1C variant was associated with V- and J-gene trimming of TCR beta chains in a later analysis, and an independent cohort replicated the association.

Remarks on this clone: The antigen is unknown.

The PCR was carried out with 60 Vbeta primers and 13 Jbeta primers. Sequencing used immunoSEQ multiplex PCR; TCRdb keeps in-frame clones, though not all of them. In total, the table holds some 140,000 clones. The CDR3 has 14 amino acids. The germline CDR1 and CDR2 sequences are SGHTS and YDEGEE. This sequence joins TRBV5-8 and TRBJ2-5; tentative D call: TRBD2 (6 bases). The J call may be incorrect, as the DNA end agrees better with TRBJ2-7. The source material was PBMCs. The clonotype originates from a woman aged 55-75 years in good health and CMV-seronegative. CDR3 loop: CASSHRDSSYEQYF. DNA of the CDR3: TGTGCCAGCAGCCACCGGGACTCTTCCTACGAGCAGTACTTC.